The 23 T cell receptor beta chains given below trace back to one sample, sequenced in a study of shared clonotypes between healthy human individuals. Method: immunoSEQ multiplex PCR; TCRdb's copy keeps in-frame clones and lacks some. The sample yields 2,500,000 or so clones, just over 90% seen once. The sequencing input was naive CD4+ T cells sorted from blood. Stated subset: CD45RA+ positively selected. These receptors originate from a man aged 18 to 30 in good health.

The sample holds one count of this clone. The V call is TRBV6-5, the J call TRBJ2-5, with 9 bases identical to TRBD2. The junction had 10 bases not matched to a gene; V was cut back by 7 bases and J by 4 bases. Germline CDR1 and CDR2: MNHEY and SVGAGI. The CDR3 totals 15 residues. DNA for the CDR3: TGTGCCAGCAATCGAGGTGTGCGGGGGGGAGAGACCCAGTACTTC. Protein: CASNRGVRGGETQYF.

This chain uses TRBV6-1 with TRBJ1-6; a weak D match, TRBD1 (5 bases). The CDR3 loop spans 14 amino acids. Germline values: CDR1 MNHNS, CDR2 SASEGT. Trimming shortened V by 11 bases and J by 3 bases, and 14 bases separated the two germline ends. The CDR3 protein is CASLGTIYNSPLHF. CDR3 coding DNA: TGTGCCTCCCTGGGGACGATCTATAATTCACCCCTCCACTTT.

The CDR3 DNA reads as TGCAGCGTGGCAGGACAACGCGGTGGCTACACCTTC. Translating it yields CSVAGQRGGYTF. This chain connects TRBV29-1 to TRBJ1-2, with D tentatively TRBD1 (5 bases). In germline, CDR1 is SQVTM, CDR2 ANQGSEA. The CDR3 sequence is 12 residues long. Trimming cost V 6 bases and J 7 bases, with 15 bases left between them. Full variable domain (rest looked up from reference TRBV29-1 and TRBJ1-2): SAVISQKPSRDICQRGTSLTIQCQVDSQVTMMFWYRQQPGQSLTLIATANQGSEATYESGFVIDKFPISRPNLTFSTLTVSNMSPEDSSIYLCSVAGQRGGYTFGSGTRLTVV.

This rearrangement joins TRBV6-6 to TRBJ1-5, with 8 positions matching TRBD1. This CDR3 spans 14 amino acids. V shed 7 bases and J 7 bases; nucleotides not matched to a gene: 9. Germline lookup yields CDR1 MNHNY and CDR2 SVGAGI (reference sequence). Here the CDR3 reads CASNPRGRGQPQHF. CDR3 DNA: TGTGCCAGCAATCCCAGGGGGCGCGGGCAGCCCCAGCATTTT.

In nucleotides, the CDR3 is TGTGCCAGCAGCTTGGCGGGGCTACCTAGGGCTAATAATTCACCCCTCCACTTT. Protein product: CASSLAGLPRANNSPLHF. This chain connects TRBV5-5 to TRBJ1-6; TRBD1 is a possible D gene (5 bases). Per the germline V gene, CDR1 is SGHKS and CDR2 is YYEKEE (reference sequence). The CDR3 sequence is 18 residues long. V dropped 0 bases and J dropped 5 bases, with 18 bases sitting between them.

The chain has TRBV7-8 and TRBJ2-6, with TRBD1 matching 9 bases. This CDR3 is built from 18 residues. Germline CDR1 reads SGHVS; CDR2 reads FQNEAQ. V shed 5 bases, J shed 0 bases, and the junction held 8 bases outside the gene matches. This CDR3 reads CASSPRTGDLSGANVLTF. The CDR3 DNA sequence: TGTGCCAGCAGCCCACGGACAGGGGATCTCTCTGGGGCCAACGTCCTGACTTTC. Using reference TRBV7-8 and TRBJ2-6 for the parts outside the CDR3, the full variable domain is GAGVSQSPRYKVAKRGQDVALRCDPISGHVSLFWYQQALGQGPEFLTYFQNEAQLDKSGLPSDRFFAERPEGSVSTLKIQRTQQEDSAVYLCASSPRTGDLSGANVLTFGAGSRLTVL.

V gene TRBV28 combines with J gene TRBJ1-2; 7 positions agree with TRBD1. The CDR3 runs to 14 residues. Germline V gives CDR1 MDHEN, CDR2 SYDVKM. V lost 7 bases to trimming and J lost 7 bases; unmatched junction nucleotides: 12. The CDR3 bases are TGTGCCAGCACCCAACAGGGGAGGAAGGGTGGCTACACCTTC. This gives the protein CASTQQGRKGGYTF.

The V call is TRBV4-3, the J call TRBJ1-2; the match to TRBD1 covers 9 bases. This CDR3 spans 18 amino acids. Germline V gene lookup returns CDR1 LGHNA and CDR2 YSLEER. V was pared by 0 bases and J by 5 bases, with 13 bases of the junction left unmatched. As DNA, the CDR3 is TGCGCCAGCAGCCAAGATCTTTTAGGGACAGGGACCTCTTATGGCTACACCTTC. Its translation is CASSQDLLGTGTSYGYTF.

The V gene is TRBV10-1, the J gene TRBJ2-3; no firm D call. This CDR3 comprises 13 residues. Trimming shortened V by 5 bases and J by 0 bases, and 6 bases separated the two germline ends. Per germline, CDR1 WNHNN and CDR2 SYGVQD (reference sequence). CDR3 sequence reads: CASSMDSTDTQYF. CDR3 nucleotides: TGCGCCAGCAGTATGGACAGCACAGATACGCAGTATTTT.

This rearrangement joins TRBV28 to TRBJ1-4; tentatively, D is TRBD1 (5 bases). The germline V and J ends were trimmed by 3 bases and 8 bases, with 16 bases remaining between them. The length of the CDR3 is 15 residues. Germline V gene lookup returns CDR1 MDHEN and CDR2 SYDVKM. The CDR3 spells CASSLGGSLWEKLFF. CDR3 coding DNA: TGTGCCAGCAGTTTGGGGGGGTCATTATGGGAAAAACTGTTTTTT.

V and J are TRBV4-1 and TRBJ1-1, with TRBD1 identical over 12 bases. With V trimmed by 6 bases and J by 10 bases, 15 bases remained unmatched. Germline values: CDR1 MGHRA, CDR2 YSYEKL. The CDR3 has 16 amino acids. The CDR3 loop is CASRPVPPGTGGLAFF. CDR3 sequence (DNA): TGCGCCAGCAGACCGGTCCCCCCCGGGACAGGGGGCCTAGCTTTCTTT.

This chain uses TRBV28 with TRBJ1-2; TRBD1 agrees at 9 bases. Unmatched junction bases numbered 7, after V lost 5 bases and J lost 0 bases. The germline CDR1 and CDR2 sequences are MDHEN and SYDVKM. The length of the CDR3 is 16 residues. The CDR3 DNA follows: TGTGCCAGCAGTCCCGGGACAGGGTTAGCTAACTATGGCTACACCTTC. Its translation is CASSPGTGLANYGYTF.

This sequence joins TRBV7-2 and TRBJ2-7; 7 bases line up with TRBD1. The CDR3 contains 15 residues. Germline V gene lookup returns CDR1 SGHTA and CDR2 FQGNSA. The trim removed 3 bases at V and 4 bases at J, leaving 9 bases unmatched. The CDR3 nucleotides are TGTGCCAGCAGCTTTGACAGGGCGCGTTATTACGAGCAGTACTTC. This sequence encodes CASSFDRARYYEQYF.

This clone appeared a single time. The J gene is TRBJ1-5, the V gene TRBV21-1; no check of the table's D call, TRBD1, against the DNA was made. TRBV21-1 is a pseudogene. This CDR3 has 17 amino acids. CDR3 sequence (DNA): TGTGCCAGCAGCAAAGCGCTTGATCGAACAGTCAATCAGCCCCAGCATTTT. It specifies CASSKALDRTVNQPQHF.

Of note for this clone: This specimen includes other DNA sequences encoding the same CDR3. The chain combines TRBV5-1 with TRBJ2-3; no clear D. V lost 1 base, J lost 3 bases, and 9 bases lay in between. From germline, CDR1 is SGHRS and CDR2 YFSETQ. The CDR3 is 14 amino acids. The CDR3 is CASSLLGGTDTQYF. The DNA of the CDR3 is TGCGCCAGCAGCTTGTTGGGCGGTACAGATACGCAGTATTTT.

This sequence joins TRBV10-2 and TRBJ2-2; D gene unclear. The V gene's germline CDR1 is WSHSY and CDR2 SAAADI. CDR3 length: 13 amino acids. V gave up 4 bases and J gave up 5 bases, with 8 bases separating them. The CDR3 here is CASSVSSTGELFF. In DNA, the CDR3 is TGCGCCAGCAGTGTCTCCTCGACCGGGGAGCTGTTTTTT.

This chain links TRBV6-4 with TRBJ2-5; 9 nucleotides line up with TRBD1. The germline gives CDR1 MRHNA, CDR2 SNTAGT. There are 18 residues in the CDR3. After removal of 0 bases from V and 1 base from J, the junction contained 9 bases not matched to a gene. The CDR3 region has the DNA TGTGCCAGCAGTGACTCGATCTGGACAGGGGACTGCCAAGAGACCCAGTACTTC. Translated, it gives CASSDSIWTGDCQETQYF.

This chain's CDR3 is CAWSGDGRGEAFF. Written as DNA, the CDR3 is TGTGCCTGGAGTGGGGATGGACGAGGAGAAGCTTTCTTT. V gene TRBV30 combines with J gene TRBJ1-1; D remains unclear. Looked up from germline, CDR1 is GTSNPN and CDR2 is SVGIG (reference sequence). The CDR3 is made up of 13 amino acids. The ends were cut back, 1 base at V and 8 bases at J, with 14 bases in the middle.

The gene calls are TRBV18 and TRBJ1-3; D is unresolved. V lost 6 bases and J lost 8, with 11 bases in between. The CDR3 spans 12 residues. Germline V gene lookup returns CDR1 KGHSH and CDR2 LQKENI. The CDR3 sequence is CASSRGRDTIYF. In DNA form, the CDR3 reads TGTGCCAGCTCCCGAGGACGGGACACCATATATTTT.

The chain uses TRBV9 and TRBJ2-3; D gene ambiguous. This CDR3 is built from 14 residues. Deletions cut 7 bases from V and 4 bases from J, with 16 bases between. Germline V gives CDR1 SGDLS, CDR2 YYNGEE. Written as DNA, the CDR3 is TGTGCCAGCTCGCAGGCGGCTGTCCCAGATACGCAGTATTTT. Translating it yields CASSQAAVPDTQYF.

The chain uses TRBV10-1 and TRBJ1-2; the match to TRBD1 covers 8 bases. Germline lookup yields CDR1 WNHNN and CDR2 SYGVQD (reference sequence). Trimming took 5 bases from V and 6 from J; bases not matched to a gene: 5. The CDR3 has 13 residues. The CDR3 DNA reads TGCGCCAGCAGTCCGGACAGGGTCCATGGCTACACCTTC. This sequence encodes CASSPDRVHGYTF.

The chain couples TRBV6-1 to TRBJ2-1; 9 bases line up with TRBD1. The V and J ends lost 10 bases and 8 bases, in that order; junction bases with no gene match: 9. Germline V CDR1 and CDR2: MNHNS, SASEGT. The CDR3 is 13 residues long. DNA for the CDR3: TGTGCCATCAGCCGGGACAGGGACGATGAGCAGTTCTTC. This sequence encodes CAISRDRDDEQFF.

The V and J genes are TRBV11-3 and TRBJ1-1; D is possibly TRBD1 (5 bases). Trimming stripped 5 bases from V and 9 bases from J, with 16 bases between. The length of the CDR3 is 13 residues. CDR1 and CDR2 from the germline V gene are SGHNT and YENEEA. This CDR3 reads CASSLNWGTKAFF. The CDR3 DNA sequence: TGTGCCAGCAGCCTAAACTGGGGGACCAAAGCTTTCTTT.